A single T cell receptor beta chain is shown here with its context. No antigen is known for it. TCRdb's copy holds only in-frame clones and misses some; the assay was immunoSEQ multiplex PCR. The sample has over 150,000 clones; 90% are singletons. V lost 5 bases to trimming and J lost 2 bases; unmatched junction nucleotides: 5. The CDR3 is made up of 16 amino acids. CDR1 is SGHNT, CDR2 YYREEE, per germline (reference sequence). The sample comes from a study of T cell responses to AZD1222 COVID-19 vaccine. For the study at large: Some second doses came at about 4 weeks and others at about 12 weeks; these were pooled.

Study observations and caveats: Among those given AZD1222, only six were seropositive at baseline. Nearly half of spike-specific TCRs reportedly target variant regions that are unmutated in the B.1.351 and B.1.1.7 variants.

This clonotype was obtained from an adult in good health. This specimen was peripheral blood, taken on day 0 of AZD1222 vaccination. V usage is TRBV5-4 and J usage is TRBJ2-3; TRBD2 matches at 13 bases. The CDR3 DNA is TGTGCCAGCAGGACGACTAGCGGGGGGCCCACAGATACGCAGTATTTT. Translation: CASRTTSGGPTDTQYF.